This TCR beta chain originates from a study of identical twins. Overall study findings and caveats: Out-of-frame TCR alpha sharing in monozygotic twins exceeded recombination model predictions.

The ends lost 5 bases at V and 0 bases at J; junction bases unmatched: 9. The CDR3 runs 16 residues. The germline gives CDR1 DFQATT, CDR2 SNEGSKA (reference sequence). This clonotype has a handful of counts. No antigen is known for it. A single record per CDR3 protein comes from TCRdb applying MiXCR to the 5' RACE reads. The sample includes about 1.7 million distinct CDR3 sequences, about 30% of them seen just once. What was sequenced was cord blood. This sequence joins TRBV20-1 and TRBJ1-4; 7 nucleotides line up with TRBD1. The sequence was obtained from a newborn girl in good health. The CDR3 region is CSAPRQGLATNEKLFF. The DNA for the CDR3 is TGCAGTGCTCCGAGACAGGGCCTCGCAACTAATGAAAAACTGTTTTTT.